Listed below are T cell receptor beta chains from one sample, sequenced in a study of blood T cells in healthy people across ages. TCRdb reprocessed the 5' RACE reads via MiXCR and lists one record per CDR3 protein. The sample lists around 990,000 distinct CDR3 sequences; approximately 25% were seen once. This same sample was also taken into another study, of T cells of mothers and their children.

The sample taken for sequencing was blood. The receptors stem from a girl aged 2 to 10 in good health. Each CDR3 is given with its conserved first and last residue. The D gene is left open where the match is weak. Some rows mark clone size as missing; the rest say once, few, many or name a class of expanded clone.

>NA|TRBJ1-4|TRBV4-2|NA
CASSQDRPGVLNEKLFF
TGTGCCAGCAGCCAAGATAGGCCGGGGGTCCTTAATGAAAAACTGTTTTTT
>NA|TRBJ2-7|TRBV21-1|NA
CASSKERGRFAYEQYF
TGTGCCAGCAGCAAAGAGCGCGGGAGATTTGCCTACGAGCAGTACTTC
>few|TRBJ1-2|TRBV20-1|TRBD1
CSAKNRDSYFYGYTF
TGCAGTGCTAAAAACCGGGACAGCTATTTCTATGGCTACACCTTC
>NA|TRBJ2-3|TRBV7-8|TRBD2
CASSPYRGGETDTQYF
TGTGCCAGCAGCCCATATCGCGGGGGGGAAACAGATACGCAGTATTTT
>NA|TRBJ2-1|TRBV11-2|NA
CASRSSSDEQFF
TGTGCCAGCAGATCTAGCTCAGATGAGCAGTTCTTC
>few|TRBJ2-2|TRBV7-3|TRBD2
CATRKWASGGTGELFF
TGTGCCACCCGAAAATGGGCTAGCGGGGGTACCGGGGAGCTGTTTTTT
>NA|TRBJ2-7|TRBV12-3/TRBV12-4|NA
CASSPWFDEQYF
TGTGCCAGCAGCCCCTGGTTCGACGAGCAGTACTTC
>NA|TRBJ1-1|TRBV3-1|TRBD1
CASRYGTGADTEAFF
TGTGCCAGCAGGTATGGGACAGGGGCGGACACTGAAGCTTTCTTT
>few|TRBJ1-6|TRBV20-1|TRBD1
CSAWGTAYNSPLHF
TGCAGTGCTTGGGGGACAGCCTATAATTCACCCCTCCACTTT
>NA|TRBJ2-2|TRBV12-5|NA
CASGLDQGGELFF
TGTGCTAGTGGTTTGGACCAGGGCGGGGAGCTGTTTTTT
>few|TRBJ2-3|TRBV4-1|TRBD2
CASNGRAGSTDTQYF
TGCGCCAGCAATGGGAGGGCAGGGTCCACAGATACGCAGTATTTT
>NA|TRBJ2-2|TRBV20-1|NA
CSARAGALTGELFF
TGCAGTGCTAGAGCGGGGGCTCTCACCGGGGAGCTGTTTTTT
>many|TRBJ2-7|TRBV29-1|NA
CSVADSTPYEQYF
TGCAGCGTCGCTGACAGTACTCCCTACGAGCAGTACTTC
>few|TRBJ1-2|TRBV21-1|NA
CWGAVRGCGYTF
TGTTGGGGGGCGGTAAGAGGCTGTGGCTACACCTTC
>NA|TRBJ1-1|TRBV5-4|NA
CASSPESGRHTEAFF
TGTGCCAGCAGCCCTGAGAGCGGGCGGCACACTGAAGCTTTCTTT
>NA|TRBJ1-1|TRBV7-2|NA
CASSLIDTKNTEAFF
TGTGCCAGCAGCCTAATCGACACGAAGAACACTGAAGCTTTCTTT
>NA|TRBJ2-3|TRBV2|NA
CASREEGFSTDTQYF
TGTGCCAGCAGGGAGGAGGGCTTCAGCACAGATACGCAGTATTTT
>NA|TRBJ2-1|TRBV5-1|NA
CASSLLADSSYNEQFF
TGCGCCAGCAGCTTACTAGCAGATAGCTCCTACAATGAGCAGTTCTTC
>many|TRBJ2-3|TRBV20-1|NA
CSARDLDTQYF
TGCAGTGCTAGAGATCTAGATACGCAGTATTTT
>NA|TRBJ2-5|TRBV29-1|TRBD2
CSVDLWGAGGQETQYF
TGCAGCGTTGATTTGTGGGGGGCGGGGGGACAAGAGACCCAGTACTTC